These 25 T cell receptor beta chains were sequenced from one sample in a study of tumor and adjacent non-tumor tissue in lung cancer. Three rounds of nested PCR, following a modified ARM-PCR protocol, produced the TCRbeta library. TCRdb redid the calling of the multiplex PCR reads with MiXCR, one entry per CDR3 protein. The repertoire consists of tens of thousands of distinct CDR3 sequences, with about 63% occurring once and the leading ten covering less than 40%. RNA was extracted from bulk tissue without any cell sorting. Distant lung tissue was collected more than 3 cm away from the tumor edge. Sequencing was performed on distant non-tumor lung tissue. These receptors were collected from a man in his sixties or seventies with non-small cell lung cancer.

Concerning this clonotype: This may arise from a read error, as a much more abundant clone is one base away. The V call is TRBV28, the J call TRBJ2-3; 9 bases align to TRBD1. CDR1 MDHEN and CDR2 SYDVKM come from the germline V gene. This CDR3 region has 14 residues. The CDR3 coding sequence is TGTGCCAGCAGTTCGGGACAGGGTCCCGATACGCAGTTTTTT. This sequence encodes CASSSGQGPDTQFF.

This chain joins TRBV19 and TRBJ1-1; D is perhaps TRBD1 (5 bases). Germline V CDR1 and CDR2: LNHDA, SQIVND (reference sequence). The CDR3 is 16 residues long. The V end lost 2 bases, the J end lost 5 bases, and 18 bases lay between the germline ends. CDR3 amino acids: CASSIRVRDGGTEAFF. The CDR3 DNA sequence: TGTGCCAGTAGTATACGGGTCAGGGACGGTGGGACTGAAGCTTTCTTT.

Note on this clonotype: A much bigger clone sits one base away, suggesting this may be a read error. The V call is TRBV4-1, the J call TRBJ2-5; D unclear. Trimming left V 6 bases short and J 5 bases short, with 13 bases between. The CDR3 totals 13 residues. The germline CDR1 and CDR2 sequences are MGHRA and YSYEKL. Here the CDR3 reads CASRPPLGETQYF. The CDR3 DNA reads TGCGCCAGCAGACCCCCCCTCGGGGAGACCCAGTACTTC.

This clonotype has at least ten counts. The rearrangement joins TRBV6-2 or TRBV6-3 to TRBJ1-1; maybe TRBD1 (5 bases). The V end was cut by 5 bases, the J end by 1 base, with 20 bases between. Germline V CDR1 and CDR2: MNHEY, SVGEGT. CDR3 length: 17 amino acids. The CDR3, as DNA: TGTGCCAGCAGTAACAGCCGGGGCAGGCCTAAGAACACTGAAGCTTTCTTT. Its translation is CASSNSRGRPKNTEAFF.

For this clonotype: Because the CDR3 is missing its conserved closing phenylalanine or tryptophan, this is likely a read error. This chain joins TRBV6-2 or TRBV6-3 and TRBJ1-6; a weak D match, TRBD1 (5 bases). Germline lookup yields CDR1 MNHEY and CDR2 SVGEGT. This CDR3 has 13 amino acids. Trimming stripped 4 bases from V and 9 bases from J, with 10 bases between. CDR3 DNA: TGTGCCAGCAGTTGGAACGGGGGTTCACCCCTCCACGTT. Its protein product is CASSWNGGSPLHV.

The J gene is TRBJ2-1, the V gene TRBV12-3 or TRBV12-4; D may correspond to TRBD1 or TRBD2 (7 bases each). The CDR3 runs to 17 residues. Trimming pared 5 bases from V and 1 base from J, leaving 18 bases between. CDR3 in DNA: TGTGCCAGCAGTCCCAGGGGGGGTGGGGGATCCTACAATGAGCAGTTCTTC. This sequence encodes CASSPRGGGGSYNEQFF.

The chain employs TRBV18 and TRBJ2-1, with 7 positions matching TRBD1. V dropped 2 bases and J dropped 1; count of bases not matched to a gene: 2. The CDR3 contains 15 residues. Germline V CDR1 and CDR2: KGHSH, LQKENI. The CDR3 coding sequence is TGTGCCAGCTCACCAAACAGGGGATCCTACAATGAGCAGTTCTTC. This sequence encodes CASSPNRGSYNEQFF.

This clonotype was detected once. This rearrangement joins TRBV24-1 to TRBJ2-2; the match to TRBD2 covers 8 bases. Losses at the gene ends were 6 bases for V and 6 bases for J; bases not matched to a gene: 5. The germline gives CDR1 KGHDR, CDR2 SFDVKD. The CDR3 has 14 residues. CDR3 region: CATSIEREPGELFF. Written as DNA, the CDR3 is TGTGCCACCAGTATTGAGCGGGAGCCCGGGGAGCTGTTTTTT.

This clonotype was counted ten times or more. The rearrangement uses TRBV12-3 or TRBV12-4 and TRBJ2-5; D remains unclear. This CDR3 region has 14 residues. V was cut by 3 bases and J by 2 bases, with 10 bases left in between. CDR3 in amino acids: CASSFSGRQETQYF. CDR3 DNA sequence: TGTGCCAGCAGTTTCTCGGGCAGACAAGAGACCCAGTACTTC.

As regards this clonotype: Sequence at one end of the junction differs from germline and may be a read error. V gene TRBV5-4 combines with J gene TRBJ2-7, with a weak D call TRBD1 (5 bases). The CDR3 contains 13 residues. Germline V gene sequence: CDR1 SGHNT, CDR2 YYREEE (reference sequence). The DNA of the CDR3 is TGTGCTAGCAGCTCCCAGGGCCTCTACGATCAGTACTTC. Translation: CASSSQGLYDQYF.

This clonotype turned up a few times. A read error may produce the germline difference seen at one junction end. The chain carries TRBV6-6 and TRBJ1-2; TRBD1 aligns across 9 bases. Looked up from germline, CDR1 is MNHNY and CDR2 is SVGAGI (reference sequence). CDR3 length equals 13 residues. The CDR3: CDSSSGTGKGYTF. In nucleotides, the CDR3 is TGTGACAGCAGTTCCGGGACAGGGAAAGGCTACACCTTC.

A note on this clonotype: With a much larger clone just one base away, this may be a read error. J is TRBJ1-2 and V is TRBV28; D possibly corresponds to TRBD1 (5 bases). Germline lookup yields CDR1 MDHEN and CDR2 SYDVKM. The CDR3 has 14 amino acids. CDR3 loop: CASSLDSRRYRYTF. The CDR3 DNA reads TGTGCCAGCAGTTTAGACAGCCGGCGCTATCGCTACACCTTC.

On this clonotype: A much larger clonotype is one base distant, so this may be a read error. The V call is TRBV6-5, the J call TRBJ2-7; weak D call: TRBD2 (6 bases). From germline, CDR1 is MNHEY and CDR2 SVGAGI. The CDR3 runs to 15 residues. V was trimmed by 2 bases and J by 5 bases, leaving 16 bases between them. CDR3 residues: CASSYVGLPTHEQYF. CDR3 DNA: TGTGCCAGCAGTTACGTCGGACTACCTACTCACGAGCAGTACTTC.

As for this clonotype: A much larger clone lies a single base off, so this may be a read error. The CDR3 end shows no conserved phenylalanine or tryptophan, and so a read error is likely. This chain connects TRBV7-8 to TRBJ2-5; TRBD2 might be the D (6 bases). Germline lookup yields CDR1 SGHVS and CDR2 FQNEAQ. The CDR3 consists of 15 residues. Between the trimmed V and J ends, which lost 5 bases and 3 bases, there was a span of 16 bases. The CDR3 region is CASSPTRGYEETQYS. The DNA for the CDR3 is TGTGCCAGCAGCCCCACCCGGGGGTACGAAGAGACCCAGTACTCC.

Comments on this clonotype: One end of the junction does not line up with germline, which may come from a read error. J is TRBJ2-7 and V is TRBV6-5; TRBD1 might be the D (6 bases). This CDR3 spans 15 amino acids. Germline values: CDR1 MNHEY, CDR2 SVGAGI. In nucleotides, the CDR3 is TGTGCCAGCAGTCACTCCTCGGACAGCGGAAATGAACAGTACTTC. This translates into CASSHSSDSGNEQYF.

The chain has TRBV6-5 and TRBJ2-4; 10 bases are a match to TRBD1. The V gene's germline CDR1 is MNHEY and CDR2 SVGAGI. The CDR3 runs 15 residues. Trimming cost V 5 bases and J 13 bases; bases outside gene matches: 14. CDR3 sequence (DNA): TGTGCCAGCAGTCGGACAGGGGGTAGGAGGAACACACAGTACTTC. Its protein is CASSRTGGRRNTQYF.

This clonotype turned up a few times. Lacking the conserved final phenylalanine or tryptophan, this CDR3 likely reflects a read error. The rearrangement uses TRBV11-2 and TRBJ2-3; 8 bases fit TRBD2. The germline gives CDR1 SGHAT, CDR2 FQNNGV. This CDR3 is built from 13 residues. The CDR3 sequence: CASSWTSTDKQYL. As DNA, the CDR3 is TGTGCCAGCAGCTGGACTAGCACAGATAAGCAGTATTTG.

This clonotype was counted at least ten times. The chain recombines TRBV18 with TRBJ2-3; D is unresolved. The germline V and J ends were trimmed by 6 bases and 1 base, with 17 bases remaining between them. Germline CDR1 KGHSH, CDR2 LQKENI. CDR3 length equals 16 residues. The CDR3 protein is CASSSAWDTGTDTQYF. CDR3 DNA sequence: TGTGCCAGCTCCTCGGCGTGGGATACGGGCACAGATACGCAGTATTTT. Combining the CDR3 with reference TRBV18 and TRBJ2-3 gives the whole variable domain NAGVMQNPRHLVRRRGQEARLRCSPMKGHSHVYWYRQLPEEGLKFMVYLQKENIIDESGMPKERFSAEFPKEGPSILRIQQVVRGDSAAYFCASSSAWDTGTDTQYFGPGTRLTVL.

The chain couples TRBV28 to TRBJ2-5; D perhaps matches TRBD2 (7 bases). This CDR3 comprises 16 residues. Deletions cut 6 bases from V and 9 bases from J, with 26 bases between. Germline V lookup: CDR1 MDHEN, CDR2 SYDVKM. Here the CDR3 reads CASRLKGGGLREAQYF. CDR3 in DNA: TGTGCCAGCAGGCTGAAGGGCGGGGGCCTCCGGGAGGCCCAGTACTTC.

Turning to this clonotype: At one end the junction does not follow the germline gene, possibly because of a read error. The chain links TRBV11-2 to TRBJ2-2, with 8 positions matching TRBD2. The CDR3 totals 16 residues. Germline V gene lookup returns CDR1 SGHAT and CDR2 FQNNGV. The CDR3 bases are TGTGCCAGCAGCTTAGTGGGCAGCGGGGGTACCGGGGAGCCGTTTTTT. Translating it yields CASSLVGSGGTGEPFF.

The chain carries TRBV29-1 and TRBJ2-5, with D possibly matching TRBD1 (6 bases). The CDR3 is 12 residues long. Germline V gene lookup returns CDR1 SQVTM and CDR2 ANQGSEA. In DNA, the CDR3 is TGCGTAGCTGACAGGTACCAAGAGACCCAGTACTTC. Translation: CVADRYQETQYF.

Notes on this clonotype: An end of the junction differs from the germline gene, which may be a read error. The chain combines TRBV4-1 with TRBJ2-7, with a weak D call TRBD2 (5 bases). Germline V gives CDR1 MGHRA, CDR2 YSYEKL. CDR3 length: 14 residues. The CDR3 spells CVSSRVGFRGEQYF. In DNA, the CDR3 is TGCGTCAGCAGCCGAGTCGGGTTCCGGGGCGAGCAGTACTTC.

In this sample, this clonotype turned up many times. This chain uses TRBV4-1 with TRBJ2-2; D not certain. Trimming cost V 1 base and J 8 bases, with 11 bases left between them. This CDR3 comprises 14 residues. The germline V gene encodes CDR1 MGHRA and CDR2 YSYEKL. The CDR3, as DNA: TGCGCCAGCAGCCAAGGTCTCCATAATGGGGAGCTGTTTTTT. This encodes CASSQGLHNGELFF.

In its sample, this clonotype was seen a few times. This CDR3 fails to terminate in the conserved phenylalanine or tryptophan, so it likely reflects a read error. This chain joins TRBV11-2 and TRBJ2-1; the match to TRBD2 covers 9 bases. CDR3 length equals 17 residues. The germline V gene has CDR1 SGHAT and CDR2 FQNNGV. CDR3 nucleotides: TGTGTCAGCAGCTTAGTCCGGGCGGGAGGGTCCTACAATGAGCAGTTCGTC. This gives the protein CVSSLVRAGGSYNEQFV.

On this clonotype itself: A read error may be the cause here, since a much bigger clone is one base away. The V call is TRBV12-3 or TRBV12-4, the J call TRBJ2-3; TRBD2 agrees at 8 bases. This CDR3 is built from 12 residues. Written as DNA, the CDR3 is TGTGCCGGCAGTTTACCCAGCGGGAGCGAGTATTTT. Its translation is CAGSLPSGSEYF.